The present T cell receptor (beta chain) was sequenced within a study of shared clonotypes between healthy human individuals. Study results and caveats: Generation probabilities of non-shared clonotypes were lower (relative to those shared by all four donors).

Per germline, CDR1 MGHRA and CDR2 YSYEKL. CDR3 length: 16 residues. Trimming took off 1 base at V and 2 bases at J, with 9 bases between the two ends. Each subset's genomic DNA was split evenly across several immunoSEQ plates. Original processing methods: There were no quality scores in the junction-only immunoSEQ sequences, so filtering differed. The assay was immunoSEQ multiplex PCR, and TCRdb's table has in-frame clones only and misses some. V and J calls and clone size are those listed in that table; D and trimming were worked out from the DNA. Among about 1.1 million clones listed, 77% were seen once. Concerning this clone itself: Antigen specificity is unknown.

The specimen was memory CD4+ T cells from PBMCs. Subset indicated: CD45RA-negative fraction. The clonotype originates from a man between 18 and 29 years old in good health. Some clones in this sample may be carry-over from other donors' samples. The gene calls are TRBV4-1 and TRBJ2-6; D not resolved. The CDR3 is CASSQADGPGANVLTF. CDR3 bases: TGCGCCAGCAGCCAAGCGGACGGGCCTGGGGCCAACGTCCTGACTTTC.